Here is one T cell receptor (beta chain) with its context. This clonotype appeared a few times. No cognate antigen has been identified for it. It has no much larger one-base neighbor in the sample; base qualities were not kept. The approximately 39 donors, aged about 6 to 95 years, were systemically healthy Caucasian individuals from Russia. Each donor gave roughly 9.5 milliliters of peripheral blood, collected into EDTA-treated Vacutainer tubes. Ficoll-Paque density-gradient centrifugation was used to isolate PBMCs, with at least 6.5 million per sample. Total RNA was extracted from PBMCs with Trizol reagent, with at least 5.5 micrograms obtained per sample. For every donor, an aliquot of PBMCs went through flow cytometry to measure the percentages of naive CD45RAhigh/CD27high T cells. The sample belongs to a study of blood T cells in healthy people across ages (dated by TCRdb to between 2014 and 2017). With respect to the entire study: Template switching captured roughly one uniquely barcoded TCR beta cDNA molecule per two T cells in model experiments. Age-related changes in TCR beta repertoire diversity were measured in the study by deep sequencing normalized with unique cDNA molecular identifiers. The donors were divided into four age groups: young (average roughly 15 years), middle-aged (about 40), aged (about 60) and long-lived (roughly 88). To avoid experimental bias, donors of different ages were spread randomly across the sequencing lanes. Using the same blood draw, the study looked at two additional independent replicas of 1 million unique cDNA reads for two donors, one aged 18 to 30 and the other aged 80 or older.

From the cysteine up to the phenylalanine, the CDR3 has a length of 14 residues. The DNA shown is the 42-base CDR3, in frame from base 1. Trimming takes 4 bases off V and 0 bases off J; junction bases not matched to a gene: 3. Library prep was done by 5' RACE. A second PCR of roughly 7 to 12 cycles was performed with a sample-barcoded 5' primer and a J-beta primer mix. A template-switch 5' adaptor carrying 12 random nucleotides introduced a unique molecular identifier onto each TCR beta cDNA molecule. Each sample yielded at least 2.5 million CDR3-containing paired-end reads. First-strand cDNA was synthesized from all RNA with the Mint cDNA synthesis kit, primed by a TRBC-specific oligonucleotide. Following uracil-DNA glycosylase treatment, all cDNA underwent a first 18-cycle PCR with the universal primers M1SS and BC2_uni_R. The original pipeline was this. Each sample was normalized by randomly selecting 1 million high-quality reads, each carrying a distinct molecular identifier. Instead of being binned into consensus sequences, reads with shared molecular identifiers were discarded. CDR3 identification, clonotype clustering and error correction used MiTCR with a Q25 quality threshold and the strictest error-elimination algorithm. Lower-bound total TCR beta diversity was estimated with a nonparametric unseen species model using Euler transformation. Through fastp at Q25 and MiXCR, TCRdb rebuilt clones from the public reads, retaining in-frame beta chains. Under each unique CDR3 protein, matching rows form one entry showing the most common genes and DNA. V and J calls and clone size were set by TCRdb, not the authors. In all, the sample holds some 1,800,000 distinct CDR3 sequences, and about 39% of those were seen once. The ten largest clones add up to more than 20% of the sample.

Broad study findings and their caveats: Compared with the aged group, the long-lived group had more naive CD4+ T cells, fewer expanded clones and increased TCR diversity, suggesting age selection. Because donor CMV infection status was unknown, age-related changes in expanded clonotypes were potentially confounded. Estimates of total diversity based on one million sequenced T cells were considered lower bounds and underestimates. Observed TCR beta diversity correlated strongly with the percentage of naive T cells measured by flow cytometry. Bulk unsorted PBMC profiling prevented conclusive comparison of naive and antigen-experienced compartments. As age increased, observed TCR beta diversity per million T cells dropped in a roughly linear way, and a significant reduction was already evident by age about 36.

The sample was blood. This chain is built from TRBV12-3 or TRBV12-4 and TRBJ2-7, with 7 bases matching TRBD1. This clonotype was obtained from a human donor in good health. For the CDR3, the sequence is CASSWDRDSYEQYF. Read as DNA, the sequence is TGTGCCAGCAGTTGGGACAGAGACTCCTACGAGCAGTACTTC.